The 20 T cell receptor beta chains in this list originate from one sample, sequenced in a study of blood T cell repertoires in COVID-19 (TCRdb year 2020). The library came from the immunoSEQ multiplex PCR assay. Entries here come from immuneACCESS through TCRdb and include only in-frame sequences with V and J called. Some clones fail to appear in such tables; in the studies checked, an unresolved V gene covers under half of the shortfall, and the cause of the remainder is unknown. This sample gives some 61,000 clones in total; 86% of them show up just once. The ten largest make up about 8.1% of the sample. The sample consisted of peripheral blood. The receptors come from a man aged 30-40 years with acute or convalescent COVID-19.

The chain joins TRBV6-5 to TRBJ1-1; no reliable D call. The CDR3 covers 14 residues. V was shortened by 2 bases and J by 1 base, with 8 bases between the two germline ends. Germline V CDR1 and CDR2: MNHEY, SVGAGI. CDR3 coding DNA: TGTGCCAGCAGTTACGAAGGAGGGAACACTGAAGCTTTCTTT. Translating gives CASSYEGGNTEAFF.

The chain couples TRBV10-2 to TRBJ2-7; maybe TRBD1 (6 bases). The V end lost 7 bases, the J end lost 3 bases, and 13 bases lay between the germline ends. The germline V gene has CDR1 WSHSY and CDR2 SAAADI. The length of the CDR3 is 13 residues. The CDR3, as DNA: TGCGCCAGCAAGTCGGGGACAAACTACGAGCAGTACTTC. Amino acid sequence: CASKSGTNYEQYF.

In this sample, this clone turned up many times. The genes are TRBV9 and TRBJ2-7, with TRBD2 matching 10 bases. Germline CDR1 reads SGDLS; CDR2 reads YYNGEE. The CDR3 spans 15 residues. V was pared by 4 bases and J by 3 bases, with 7 bases of the junction left unmatched. CDR3 DNA: TGTGCCAGCAGCCCCGGGACTAGCGACTTCTACGAGCAGTACTTC. Protein: CASSPGTSDFYEQYF.

The chain uses TRBV14 and TRBJ1-2; maybe TRBD1 (6 bases). The germline V gene has CDR1 SGHDN and CDR2 FVKESK. This CDR3 has 15 amino acids. The V gene lost 1 base and the J gene lost 11 bases, with 20 bases spanning the gap. CDR3 sequence reads: CASSQAGTTGQRYTF. The CDR3 coding sequence is TGTGCCAGCAGCCAAGCGGGGACAACAGGGCAGAGATACACCTTC.

Turning to this clone: Other DNA sequences from this sample encode an identical CDR3 as well. The rearrangement joins TRBV10-1 to TRBJ1-1; 7 bases are a match to TRBD1. Germline V gives CDR1 WNHNN, CDR2 SYGVQD (reference sequence). There are 13 residues in the CDR3. V was pared by 6 bases and J by 8 bases, with 9 bases of the junction left unmatched. This chain's CDR3 is CASSENTGEEAFF. As DNA, the CDR3 is TGCGCCAGCAGCGAAAATACAGGGGAAGAAGCTTTCTTT.

This chain links TRBV5-4 with TRBJ1-4; 7 bases map to TRBD1. V was pared by 4 bases and J by 7 bases, with 7 bases of the junction left unmatched. The germline V gene encodes CDR1 SGHNT and CDR2 YYREEE (reference sequence). CDR3 length: 14 residues. The CDR3 nucleotides read TGTGCCAGCAGCGCGAGGGGGCGCGGTGAAAAACTGTTTTTT. Translation: CASSARGRGEKLFF.

The chain employs TRBV4-2 and TRBJ2-7; no clear D gene. The V gene's germline CDR1 is LGHNA and CDR2 YNFKEQ. Deletions cut 3 bases from V and 1 base from J, with 10 bases between. CDR3 size: 14 residues. The CDR3 loop reads CASSQRSDSYEQYF. CDR3 nucleotide sequence: TGTGCCAGCAGCCAGAGGTCAGATTCCTACGAGCAGTACTTC.

This chain connects TRBV9 to TRBJ2-2, with a possible D match to TRBD1 (7 bases). Germline V gene data show CDR1 as SGDLS and CDR2 as YYNGEE. The CDR3 length is 14 residues. The V end was cut by 4 bases, the J end by 5 bases, with 12 bases between. In DNA form, the CDR3 reads TGTGCCAGCAGCTCCCAGGGGGGTACCGGGGAGCTGTTTTTT. Translating gives CASSSQGGTGELFF.

The genes are TRBV28 and TRBJ1-3; 10 bases map to TRBD1. Looked up from germline, CDR1 is MDHEN and CDR2 is SYDVKM. Trimming cost V 3 bases and J 0 bases; bases outside gene matches: 11. This CDR3 has 19 residues. The CDR3 nucleotides read TGTGCCAGCAGTTTCCGACTCGGGACAGGGGTTCTCTCTGGAAACACCATATATTTT. Protein: CASSFRLGTGVLSGNTIYF.

The V gene is TRBV15, the J gene TRBJ2-1; D is ambiguous. V was shortened by 0 bases and J by 7 bases, with 10 bases between the two germline ends. Germline V gene data show CDR1 as LNHNV and CDR2 as YYDKDF (reference sequence). CDR3 length: 14 amino acids. The CDR3 DNA reads TGTGCCACCAGCAGAGATATTACTCGTAATGAGCAGTTCTTC. Encoded protein: CATSRDITRNEQFF.

This clone was counted once. The rearrangement uses TRBV18 and TRBJ2-7, with 11 bases lining up with TRBD2. Germline V gene data show CDR1 as KGHSH and CDR2 as LQKENI. V shed 3 bases, J shed 6 bases, and the junction held 1 base outside the gene matches. CDR3 length: 13 residues. CDR3 bases: TGTGCCAGCTCACCGGGACTAGCGGTCGAGCAGTACTTC. Translated: CASSPGLAVEQYF.

V usage is TRBV9 and J usage is TRBJ1-1; unclear D gene. Germline CDR1 SGDLS, CDR2 YYNGEE. Trimming stripped 3 bases from V and 1 base from J, with 7 bases between. The CDR3 extends over 13 amino acids. CDR3 region: CASSAQANTEAFF. The CDR3 coding sequence is TGTGCCAGCAGCGCTCAGGCGAACACTGAAGCTTTCTTT.

The chain links TRBV4-3 to TRBJ2-2; D may be TRBD1 (6 bases). V shed 3 bases and J shed 5 bases, with 16 bases lying between them. This CDR3 has 16 amino acids. Germline CDR1 LGHNA, CDR2 YSLEER. The CDR3 nucleotides are TGCGCCAGCAGCCAGGAAACAGGGATTTTGACCGGGGAGCTGTTTTTT. It yields the protein CASSQETGILTGELFF.

The chain joins TRBV4-2 to TRBJ2-7; 7 positions match TRBD2. CDR1 and CDR2 (germline): LGHNA, YNFKEQ. There are 15 residues in the CDR3. V lost 1 base, J lost 3 bases, and 6 bases stayed unmatched. The CDR3 region has the DNA TGTGCCAGCAGCCAAGGGTGGGCTAGCGGCTACGAGCAGTACTTC. This sequence encodes CASSQGWASGYEQYF.

This clone was observed a few times. This rearrangement joins TRBV7-2 to TRBJ1-1, with 7 bases aligning to TRBD1. The germline V gene has CDR1 SGHTA and CDR2 FQGNSA. The J segment lost 1 base and the V segment lost 5 bases, leaving 19 bases of the junction unmatched. The CDR3 has 19 residues. CDR3 bases: TGTGCCAGCAGCCGCCCCCTCATGACAGGGATTTGGGGGAACACTGAAGCTTTCTTT. As protein: CASSRPLMTGIWGNTEAFF. The whole variable domain, filled in from reference TRBV7-2 and TRBJ1-1, reads GAGVSQSPSNKVTEKGKDVELRCDPISGHTALYWYRQSLGQGLEFLIYFQGNSAPDKSGLPSDRFSAERTGGSVSTLTIQRTQQEDSAVYLCASSRPLMTGIWGNTEAFFGQGTRLTVV.

The chain links TRBV12-2 to TRBJ2-7; the table assigns TRBD1, which was not confirmed against the DNA. TRBV12-2 is a known pseudogene. This CDR3 comprises 15 residues. The CDR3 DNA follows: TGTGCAAGTCGCCGCCGGGACAGGGGAAAAAACGAGCAGTACTTC. It yields the protein CASRRRDRGKNEQYF.

Written as DNA, the CDR3 is TGTGCCAGCAGCGTAGGAGCAGGGATAAGCTCCTACGAGCAGTACTTC. Translation: CASSVGAGISSYEQYF. The chain is built from TRBV9 and TRBJ2-7, with a weak D call TRBD1 (5 bases). Trimming shortened V by 0 bases and J by 0 bases, and 13 bases separated the two germline ends. CDR1 and CDR2 from the germline V gene are SGDLS and YYNGEE. The CDR3 sequence is 16 residues long.

This sequence joins TRBV27 and TRBJ2-1; 8 nucleotides align to TRBD1. Germline-derived CDR1 and CDR2 are MNHEY and SMNVEV (reference sequence). V lost 5 bases, J lost 4 bases, and 10 bases stayed unmatched. The CDR3 runs to 16 residues. CDR3 coding DNA: TGTGCCAGCAGTCCTGGGACAGGCCCGGGGTACAATGAGCAGTTCTTC. Protein: CASSPGTGPGYNEQFF.

The chain links TRBV14 to TRBJ2-1, with 8 bases fitting TRBD2. Germline lookup yields CDR1 SGHDN and CDR2 FVKESK. The V gene end was trimmed by 7 bases and the J gene end by 3 bases; junction bases not matched to a gene: 11. CDR3 length: 16 amino acids. The CDR3 DNA follows: TGTGCCAGCACCTCTGCTACTAGCGGATACTACAATGAGCAGTTCTTC. Translated: CASTSATSGYYNEQFF.

The rearrangement joins TRBV7-9 to TRBJ1-2; 7 positions match TRBD1. This CDR3 contains 14 residues. V was pared by 4 bases and J by 7 bases, with 9 bases of the junction left unmatched. The germline V gene encodes CDR1 SEHNR and CDR2 FQNEAQ (reference sequence). The DNA for the CDR3 is TGTGCCAGCAGCTGGACAGGTTATAGTCCTGGCTACACCTTC. It yields the protein CASSWTGYSPGYTF.